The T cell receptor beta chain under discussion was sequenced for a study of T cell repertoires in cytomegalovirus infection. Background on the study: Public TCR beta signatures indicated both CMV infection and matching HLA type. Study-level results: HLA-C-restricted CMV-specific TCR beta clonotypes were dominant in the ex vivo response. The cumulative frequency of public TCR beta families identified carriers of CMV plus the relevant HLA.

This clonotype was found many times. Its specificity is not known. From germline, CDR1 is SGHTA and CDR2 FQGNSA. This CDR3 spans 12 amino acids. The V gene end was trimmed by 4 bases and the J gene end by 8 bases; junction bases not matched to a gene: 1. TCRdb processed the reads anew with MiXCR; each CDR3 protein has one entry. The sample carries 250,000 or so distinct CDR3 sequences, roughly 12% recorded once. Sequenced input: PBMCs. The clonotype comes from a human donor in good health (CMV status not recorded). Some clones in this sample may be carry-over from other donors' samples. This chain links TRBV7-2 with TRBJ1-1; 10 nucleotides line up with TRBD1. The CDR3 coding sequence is TGTGCCAGCAGCTGGGACAGGGGCGAAGCTTTCTTT. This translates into CASSWDRGEAFF.